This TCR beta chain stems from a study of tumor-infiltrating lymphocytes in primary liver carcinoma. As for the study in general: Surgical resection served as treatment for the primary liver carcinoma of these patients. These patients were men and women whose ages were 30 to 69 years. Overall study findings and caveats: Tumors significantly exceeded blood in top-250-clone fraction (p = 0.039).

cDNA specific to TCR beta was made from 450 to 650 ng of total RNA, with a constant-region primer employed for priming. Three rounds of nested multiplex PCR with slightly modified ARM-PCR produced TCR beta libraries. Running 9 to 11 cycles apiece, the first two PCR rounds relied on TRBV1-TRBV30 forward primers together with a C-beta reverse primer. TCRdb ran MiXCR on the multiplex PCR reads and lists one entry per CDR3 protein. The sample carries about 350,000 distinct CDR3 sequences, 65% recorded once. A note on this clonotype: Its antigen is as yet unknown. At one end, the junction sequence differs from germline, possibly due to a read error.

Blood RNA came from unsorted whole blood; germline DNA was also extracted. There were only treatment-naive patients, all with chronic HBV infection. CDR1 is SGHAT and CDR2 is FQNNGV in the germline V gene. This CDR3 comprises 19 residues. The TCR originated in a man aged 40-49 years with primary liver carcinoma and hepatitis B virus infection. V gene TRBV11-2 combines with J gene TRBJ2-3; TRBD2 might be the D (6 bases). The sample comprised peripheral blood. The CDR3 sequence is CASSHISPALAESIDTQYF. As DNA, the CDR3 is TGTGCCAGCAGCCACATAAGCCCGGCACTAGCAGAAAGCATAGATACGCAGTATTTT.